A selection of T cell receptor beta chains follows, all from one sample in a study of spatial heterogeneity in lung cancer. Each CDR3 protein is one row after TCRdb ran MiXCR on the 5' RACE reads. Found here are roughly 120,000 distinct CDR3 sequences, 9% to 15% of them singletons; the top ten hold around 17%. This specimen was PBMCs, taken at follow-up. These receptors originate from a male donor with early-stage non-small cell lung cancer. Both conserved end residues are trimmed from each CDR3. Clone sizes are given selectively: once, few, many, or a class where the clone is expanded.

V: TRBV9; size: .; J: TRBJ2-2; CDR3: ASSVRLLGNTGELF
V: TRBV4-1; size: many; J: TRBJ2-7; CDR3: ASSPQGLSREQY
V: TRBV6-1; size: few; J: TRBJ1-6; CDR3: ASRGQGSYNSPLH
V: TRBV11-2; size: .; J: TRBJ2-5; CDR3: ASSSRVAGTRETQY
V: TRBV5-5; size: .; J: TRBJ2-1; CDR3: ASSRGQGGENEQF
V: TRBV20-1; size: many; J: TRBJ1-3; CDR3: SARGPEGNTIY
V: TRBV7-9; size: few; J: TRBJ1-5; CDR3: ASSLGAGGAQPQH
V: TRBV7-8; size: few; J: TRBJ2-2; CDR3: ASSFSTSTVGELF
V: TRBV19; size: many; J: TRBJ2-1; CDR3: ASSIEYGGDRAAYNEQF
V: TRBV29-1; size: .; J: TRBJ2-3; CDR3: SVEADRDYASTDTQY
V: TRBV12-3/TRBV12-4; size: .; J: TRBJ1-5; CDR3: ASSFTNQPQH
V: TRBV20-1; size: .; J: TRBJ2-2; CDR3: SARRRLVNTGELF
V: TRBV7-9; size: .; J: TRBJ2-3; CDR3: ASSLSGVPGTDTQY
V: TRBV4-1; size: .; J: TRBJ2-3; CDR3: ASSQVGGYSTDTQY
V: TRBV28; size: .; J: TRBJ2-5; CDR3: ASSFKVGVPETQY
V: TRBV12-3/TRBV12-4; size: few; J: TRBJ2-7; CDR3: ASSYRRLAGYYEQY
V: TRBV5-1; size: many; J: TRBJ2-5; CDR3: ASSSGQGKETQY
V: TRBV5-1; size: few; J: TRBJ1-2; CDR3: ASSLASDTRYGYT
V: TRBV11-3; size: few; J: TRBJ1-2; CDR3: ASSFGQFYGYT
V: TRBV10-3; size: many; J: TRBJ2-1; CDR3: AIRPRQARREDNEQF
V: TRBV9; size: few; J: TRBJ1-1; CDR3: ASSVDQDTEAF
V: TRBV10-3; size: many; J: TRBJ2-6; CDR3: AISEGQTSGANVLT
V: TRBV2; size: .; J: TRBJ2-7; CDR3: ASSADRSSYEQY
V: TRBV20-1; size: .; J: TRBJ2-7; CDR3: SALWLGAREQY
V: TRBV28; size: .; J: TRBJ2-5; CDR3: ASREPSGARETQY
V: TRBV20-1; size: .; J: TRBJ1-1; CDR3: SARDPLAVEAF
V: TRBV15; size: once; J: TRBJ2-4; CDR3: ATSRDYGKSKIIQY
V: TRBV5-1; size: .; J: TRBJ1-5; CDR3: ASSLVGGFNQPQH
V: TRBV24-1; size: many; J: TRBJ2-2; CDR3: ATSPGGGTGELF
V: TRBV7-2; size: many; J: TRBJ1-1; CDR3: ASSLVRQGTEAF
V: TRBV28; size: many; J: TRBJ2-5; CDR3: ASSPLVETQY
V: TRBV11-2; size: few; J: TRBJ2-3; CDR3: ASSLSRGGGSDTQY
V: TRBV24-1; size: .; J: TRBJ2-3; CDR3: ATSDFWGDTQY
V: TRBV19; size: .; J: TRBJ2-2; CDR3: ASIPGTNTGELF
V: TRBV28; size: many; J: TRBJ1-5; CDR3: ASSFIGGNQPQH
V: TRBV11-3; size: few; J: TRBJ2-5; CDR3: ASSVQGKETQY
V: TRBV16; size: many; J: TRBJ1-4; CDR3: ASSLTGGTNEKLF